Below, one T cell receptor (beta chain) is given with its context. What it binds is not known. Repertoires were generated with immunoSEQ multiplex PCR, while TCRdb's copy carries only in-frame clones and drops some. The table records 99,000 or so clones, 86% of them present only once. The CDR3 extends over 15 amino acids. Trimming removed 6 bases at V and 0 bases at J, with 13 bases between. Germline CDR1 reads SGHDN; CDR2 reads FVKESK. These data are taken from a study of cytomegalovirus exposure and HLA in healthy donors. Findings and limits, study-wide: For most TCR sequences rarity was the rule, although some public TCRs occurred in many donors. In vitro data verified a few CMV-associated chains as specific for CMV antigens. According to a subsequent analysis, TCR clusters identified in the first cohort showed a tendency to co-occur across the roughly 120 validation repertoires.

Material for sequencing was PBMCs. V is TRBV14 and J is TRBJ2-3; weak D call: TRBD2 (5 bases). This sequence was found in a woman aged 18-29 years in good health and CMV-seropositive. CDR3 loop: CASSRTFSSTDTQYF. DNA for the CDR3: TGTGCCAGCAGTCGGACTTTTTCTAGCACAGATACGCAGTATTTT.